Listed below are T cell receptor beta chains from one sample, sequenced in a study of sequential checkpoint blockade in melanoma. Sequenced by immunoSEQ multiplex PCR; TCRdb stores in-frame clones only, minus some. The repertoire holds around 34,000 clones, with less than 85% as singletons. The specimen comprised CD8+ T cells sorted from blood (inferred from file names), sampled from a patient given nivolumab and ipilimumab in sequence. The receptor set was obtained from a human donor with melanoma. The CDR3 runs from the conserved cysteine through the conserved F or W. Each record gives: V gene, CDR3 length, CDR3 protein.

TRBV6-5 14 CASSSGTGVLEQYF
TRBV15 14 CATEQGAPPGELFF
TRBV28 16 CASSLQGAPGANVLTF
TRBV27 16 CASSRRQGPGTGELFF
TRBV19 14 CASSTDREDYGYTF
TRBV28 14 CASRTRTGDTEAFF
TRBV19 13 CASSNLQGPEQYF
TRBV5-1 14 CASSWGGPLVEQFF
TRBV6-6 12 CASSPQGYEQYF
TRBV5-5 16 CASSLIWRFNTGELFF
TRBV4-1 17 CASSSTPTAGGPNEQYF
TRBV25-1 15 CASSELGFVNEKLFF
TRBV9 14 CASSVSGGYNEQFF
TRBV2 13 CVTPGTGDNEQFF
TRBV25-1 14 CASSWTEYQETQYF
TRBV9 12 CASSVGETEAFF
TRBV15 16 CATSREGGRGSDEQFF
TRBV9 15 CASSAGRDRGQPQHF
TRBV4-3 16 CASSQGLAGGGEELFF
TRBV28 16 CASSFDRDGSNQPQHF
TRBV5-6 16 CASSSVGRGILEPQHF
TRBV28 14 CASRLAGGGDEQFF
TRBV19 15 CASSIVAGVPYEQYF